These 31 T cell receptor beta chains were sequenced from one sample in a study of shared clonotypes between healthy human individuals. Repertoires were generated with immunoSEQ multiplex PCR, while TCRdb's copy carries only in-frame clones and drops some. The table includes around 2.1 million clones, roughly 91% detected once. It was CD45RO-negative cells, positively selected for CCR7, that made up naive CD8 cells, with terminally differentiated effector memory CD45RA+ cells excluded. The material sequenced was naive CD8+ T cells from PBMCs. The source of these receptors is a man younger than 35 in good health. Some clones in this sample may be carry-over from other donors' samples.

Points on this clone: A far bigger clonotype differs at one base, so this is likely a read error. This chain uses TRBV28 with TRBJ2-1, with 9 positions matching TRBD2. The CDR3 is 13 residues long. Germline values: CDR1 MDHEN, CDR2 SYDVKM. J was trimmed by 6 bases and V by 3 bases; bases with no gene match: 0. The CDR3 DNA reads TGTGCCAGCAGTTTTAGCGGGAGCAATGAGCAGTTCTTC. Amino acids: CASSFSGSNEQFF.

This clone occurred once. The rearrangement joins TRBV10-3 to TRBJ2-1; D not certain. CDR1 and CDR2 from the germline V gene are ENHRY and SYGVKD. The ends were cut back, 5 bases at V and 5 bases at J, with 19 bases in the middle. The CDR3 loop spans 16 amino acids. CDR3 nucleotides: TGTGCCATCAGTCACACAACTACCCAGACGGACAATGAGCAGTTCTTC. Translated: CAISHTTTQTDNEQFF.

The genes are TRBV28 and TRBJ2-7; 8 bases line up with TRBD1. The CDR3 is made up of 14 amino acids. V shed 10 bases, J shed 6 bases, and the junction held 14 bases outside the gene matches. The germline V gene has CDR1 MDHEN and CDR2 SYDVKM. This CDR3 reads CATVMGQAGREQYF. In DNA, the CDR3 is TGTGCCACCGTTATGGGACAGGCTGGGCGCGAGCAGTACTTC. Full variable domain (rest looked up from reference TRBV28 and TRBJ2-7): DVKVTQSSRYLVKRTGEKVFLECVQDMDHENMFWYRQDPGLGLRLIYFSYDVKMKEKGDIPEGYSVSREKKERFSLILESASTNQTSMYLCATVMGQAGREQYFGPGTRLTVT.

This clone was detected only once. This CDR3 reads CASSLRLAGSGANVLTF. CDR3 DNA: TGTGCCAGCAGCTTACGACTAGCGGGGTCTGGGGCCAACGTCCTGACTTTC. The genes are TRBV7-6 and TRBJ2-6; TRBD2 agrees at 11 bases. The CDR3 is made up of 17 amino acids. Trimming removed 2 bases from V and 1 base from J; junction bases left unmatched: 1. Germline CDR1 reads SGHVS; CDR2 reads FNYEAQ.

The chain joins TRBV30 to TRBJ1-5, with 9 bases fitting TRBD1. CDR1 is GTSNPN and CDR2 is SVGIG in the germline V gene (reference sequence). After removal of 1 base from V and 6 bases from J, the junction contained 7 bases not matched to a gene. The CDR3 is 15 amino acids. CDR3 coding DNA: TGTGCCTGGAGTGAATCGGGACAGGGTGGTCAGCCCCAGCATTTT. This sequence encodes CAWSESGQGGQPQHF.

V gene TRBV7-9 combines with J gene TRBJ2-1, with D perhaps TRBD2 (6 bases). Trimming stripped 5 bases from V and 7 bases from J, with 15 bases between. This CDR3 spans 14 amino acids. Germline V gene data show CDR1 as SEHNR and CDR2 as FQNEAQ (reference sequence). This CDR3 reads CASSGRFRGNEQFF. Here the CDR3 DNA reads TGTGCCAGCAGCGGGAGGTTTCGGGGAAATGAGCAGTTCTTC.

CDR3 sequence: CASSYLREGGELFF. The DNA of the CDR3 is TGTGCCAGCAGTTACCTCCGGGAGGGGGGAGAGCTGTTTTTT. The chain employs TRBV6-5 and TRBJ2-2; the match to TRBD2 covers 8 bases. Germline CDR1 reads MNHEY; CDR2 reads SVGAGI. J was trimmed by 11 bases and V by 2 bases; bases with no gene match: 7. The CDR3 length is 14 residues.

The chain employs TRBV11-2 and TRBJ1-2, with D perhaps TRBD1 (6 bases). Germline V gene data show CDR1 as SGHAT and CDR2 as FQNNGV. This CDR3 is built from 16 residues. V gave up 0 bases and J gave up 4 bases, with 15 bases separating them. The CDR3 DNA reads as TGTGCCAGCAGCTTAGATACGACAGGATACCTCTATGGCTACACCTTC. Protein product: CASSLDTTGYLYGYTF.

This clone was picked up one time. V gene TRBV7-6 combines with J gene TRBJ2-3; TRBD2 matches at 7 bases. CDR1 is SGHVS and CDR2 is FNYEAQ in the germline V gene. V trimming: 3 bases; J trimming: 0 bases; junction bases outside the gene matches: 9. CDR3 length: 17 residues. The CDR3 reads CASSLESVGGSTDTQYF. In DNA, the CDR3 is TGTGCCAGCAGCTTGGAGAGCGTGGGAGGGAGCACAGATACGCAGTATTTT.

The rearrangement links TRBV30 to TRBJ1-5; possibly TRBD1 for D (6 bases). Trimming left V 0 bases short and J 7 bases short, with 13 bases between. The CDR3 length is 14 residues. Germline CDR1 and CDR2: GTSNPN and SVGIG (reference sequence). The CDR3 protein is CAWSVRGAGQPQHF. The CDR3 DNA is TGTGCCTGGAGTGTACGGGGGGCAGGGCAGCCCCAGCATTTT.

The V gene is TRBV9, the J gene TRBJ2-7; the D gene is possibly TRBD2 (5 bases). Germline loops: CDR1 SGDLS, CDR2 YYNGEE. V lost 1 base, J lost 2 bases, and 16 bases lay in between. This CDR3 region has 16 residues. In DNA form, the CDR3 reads TGTGCCAGCAGCGTACGACCCGGGGAACCACCCTACGAGCAGTACTTC. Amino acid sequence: CASSVRPGEPPYEQYF.

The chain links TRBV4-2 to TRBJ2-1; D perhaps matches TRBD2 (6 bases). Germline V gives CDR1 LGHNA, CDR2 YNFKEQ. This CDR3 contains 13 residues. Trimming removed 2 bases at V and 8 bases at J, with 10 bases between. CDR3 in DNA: TGTGCCAGCAGCCAACAATGGGGGGATGAGCAGTTCTTC. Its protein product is CASSQQWGDEQFF.

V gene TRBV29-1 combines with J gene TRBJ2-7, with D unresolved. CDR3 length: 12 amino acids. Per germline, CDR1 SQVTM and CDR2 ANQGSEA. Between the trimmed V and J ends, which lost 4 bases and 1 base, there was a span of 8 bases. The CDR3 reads CSVVRDSYEQYF. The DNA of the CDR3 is TGCAGCGTTGTAAGGGATTCCTACGAGCAGTACTTC.

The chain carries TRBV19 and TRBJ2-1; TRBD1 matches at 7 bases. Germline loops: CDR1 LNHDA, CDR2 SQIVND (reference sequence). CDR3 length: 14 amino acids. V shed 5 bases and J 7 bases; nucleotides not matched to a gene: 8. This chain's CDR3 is CASSWGTAFNEQFF. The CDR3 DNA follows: TGTGCCAGTAGTTGGGGGACAGCCTTTAATGAGCAGTTCTTC.

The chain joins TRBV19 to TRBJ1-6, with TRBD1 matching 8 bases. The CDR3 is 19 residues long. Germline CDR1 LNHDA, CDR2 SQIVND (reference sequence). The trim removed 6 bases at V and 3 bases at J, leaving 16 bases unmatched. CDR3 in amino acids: CASRRLGTGEGYYNSPLHF. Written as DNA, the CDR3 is TGTGCCAGTAGGCGACTCGGGACAGGAGAGGGGTACTATAATTCACCCCTCCACTTT.

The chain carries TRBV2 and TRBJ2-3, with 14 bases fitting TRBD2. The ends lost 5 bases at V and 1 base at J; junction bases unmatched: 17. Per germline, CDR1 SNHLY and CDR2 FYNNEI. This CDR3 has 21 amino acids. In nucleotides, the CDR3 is TGTGCCAGCAGTCCGGGACGGCGGACTAGCGGGAGGCGAAGGGGCACAGATACGCAGTATTTT. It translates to CASSPGRRTSGRRRGTDTQYF.

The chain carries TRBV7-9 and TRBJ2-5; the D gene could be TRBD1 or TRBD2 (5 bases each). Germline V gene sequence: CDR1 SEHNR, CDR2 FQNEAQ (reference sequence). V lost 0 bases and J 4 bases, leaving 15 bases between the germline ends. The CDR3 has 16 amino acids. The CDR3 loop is CASSLALGRAGETQYF. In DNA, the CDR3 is TGTGCCAGCAGCTTAGCGCTTGGCAGGGCGGGAGAGACCCAGTACTTC.

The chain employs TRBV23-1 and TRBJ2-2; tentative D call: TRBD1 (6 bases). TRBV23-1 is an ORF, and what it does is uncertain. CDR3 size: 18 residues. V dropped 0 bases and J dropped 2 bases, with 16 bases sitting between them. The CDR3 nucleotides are TGCGCCAGCAGTCAATCGAGGCAGGGGCGACCTAACACCGGGGAGCTGTTTTTT. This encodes CASSQSRQGRPNTGELFF.

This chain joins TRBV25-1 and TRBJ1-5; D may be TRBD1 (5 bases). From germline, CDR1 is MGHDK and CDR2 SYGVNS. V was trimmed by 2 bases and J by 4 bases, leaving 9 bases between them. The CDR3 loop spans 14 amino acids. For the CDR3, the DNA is TGTGCCAGCAGTGAAAAGGGGTATAATCAGCCCCAGCATTTT. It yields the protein CASSEKGYNQPQHF.

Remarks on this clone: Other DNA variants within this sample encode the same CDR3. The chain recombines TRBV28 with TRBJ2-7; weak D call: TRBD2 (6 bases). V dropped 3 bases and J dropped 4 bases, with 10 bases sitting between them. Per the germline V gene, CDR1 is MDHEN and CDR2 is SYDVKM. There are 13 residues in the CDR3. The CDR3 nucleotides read TGTGCCAGCAGTTTGGCGGGGAATTACGAGCAGTACTTC. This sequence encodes CASSLAGNYEQYF.

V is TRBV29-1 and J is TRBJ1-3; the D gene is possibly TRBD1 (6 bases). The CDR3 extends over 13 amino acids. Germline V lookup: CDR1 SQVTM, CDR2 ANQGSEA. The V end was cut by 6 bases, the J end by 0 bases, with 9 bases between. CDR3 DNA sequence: TGCAGCGTGACGACAGGCTCTGGAAACACCATATATTTT. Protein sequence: CSVTTGSGNTIYF.

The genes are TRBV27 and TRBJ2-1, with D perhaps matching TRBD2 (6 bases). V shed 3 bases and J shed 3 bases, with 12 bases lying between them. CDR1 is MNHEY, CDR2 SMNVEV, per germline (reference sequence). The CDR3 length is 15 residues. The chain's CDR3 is CASSFGTFNYNEQFF. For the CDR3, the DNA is TGTGCCAGCAGTTTTGGGACTTTTAACTACAATGAGCAGTTCTTC.

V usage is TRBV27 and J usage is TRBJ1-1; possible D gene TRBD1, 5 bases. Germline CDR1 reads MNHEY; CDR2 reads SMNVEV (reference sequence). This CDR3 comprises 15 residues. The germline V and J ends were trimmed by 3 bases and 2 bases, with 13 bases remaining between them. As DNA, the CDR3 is TGTGCCAGCAGTTTGGCCGGGGCTGCCAACACTGAAGCTTTCTTT. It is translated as CASSLAGAANTEAFF.

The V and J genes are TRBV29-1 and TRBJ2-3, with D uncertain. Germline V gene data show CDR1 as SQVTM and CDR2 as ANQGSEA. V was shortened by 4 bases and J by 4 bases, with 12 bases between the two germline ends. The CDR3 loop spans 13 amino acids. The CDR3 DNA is TGCAGCGTTGGGGGTTTTAGCCCAGATACGCAGTATTTT. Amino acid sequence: CSVGGFSPDTQYF.

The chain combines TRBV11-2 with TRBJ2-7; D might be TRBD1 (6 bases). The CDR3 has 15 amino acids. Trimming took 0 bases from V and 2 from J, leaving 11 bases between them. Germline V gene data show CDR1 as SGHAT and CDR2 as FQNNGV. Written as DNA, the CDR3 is TGTGCCAGCAGCTTAGATCGCGGACAGCCCTACGAGCAGTACTTC. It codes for CASSLDRGQPYEQYF.

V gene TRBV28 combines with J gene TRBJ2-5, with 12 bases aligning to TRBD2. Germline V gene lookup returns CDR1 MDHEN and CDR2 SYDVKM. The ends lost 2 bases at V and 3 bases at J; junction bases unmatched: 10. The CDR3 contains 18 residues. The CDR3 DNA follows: TGTGCCAGCAGTTTAGCTCCTATCCTAGCGGGAGGGAAAGAGACCCAGTACTTC. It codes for CASSLAPILAGGKETQYF.

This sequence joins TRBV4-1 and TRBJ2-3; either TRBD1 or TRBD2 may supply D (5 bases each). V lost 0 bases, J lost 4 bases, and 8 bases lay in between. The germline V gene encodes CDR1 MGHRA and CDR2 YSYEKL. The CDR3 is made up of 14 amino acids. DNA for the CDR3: TGCGCCAGCAGCCAAGATGAGGGGCCAGATACGCAGTATTTT. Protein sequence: CASSQDEGPDTQYF.

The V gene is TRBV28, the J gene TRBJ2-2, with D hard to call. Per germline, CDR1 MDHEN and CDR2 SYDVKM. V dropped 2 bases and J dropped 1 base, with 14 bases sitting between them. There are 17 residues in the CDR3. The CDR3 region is CASSLPYHTENTGELFF. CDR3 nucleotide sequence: TGTGCCAGCAGTTTACCCTATCATACAGAGAACACCGGGGAGCTGTTTTTT.

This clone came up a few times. The CDR3 DNA reads as TGTGCCAGCAAGGGTGAAAAACTGTTTTTT. This encodes CASKGEKLFF. This chain links TRBV6-5 with TRBJ1-4; D unresolved. The CDR3 length is 10 residues. V gave up 7 bases and J gave up 7 bases, with 4 bases separating them. Germline V gene sequence: CDR1 MNHEY, CDR2 SVGAGI.

CDR3 in amino acids: CASTSHSGRASREQYF. Here the CDR3 DNA reads TGTGCCAGCACCTCCCATAGCGGGAGGGCCTCCCGGGAGCAGTACTTC. The chain recombines TRBV27 with TRBJ2-7; the match to TRBD2 covers 11 bases. V shed 7 bases, J shed 7 bases, and the junction held 15 bases outside the gene matches. CDR3 length equals 16 residues. Germline assignment: CDR1 MNHEY and CDR2 SMNVEV (reference sequence).

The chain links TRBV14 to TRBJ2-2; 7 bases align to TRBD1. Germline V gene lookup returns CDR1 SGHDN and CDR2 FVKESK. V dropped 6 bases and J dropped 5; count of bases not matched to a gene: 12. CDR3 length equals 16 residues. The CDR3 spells CASSFLHQGVTGELFF. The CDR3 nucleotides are TGTGCCAGCAGTTTCTTACACCAGGGGGTAACCGGGGAGCTGTTTTTT.